This T cell receptor beta chain is drawn from a study of blood T cell repertoires in COVID-19. Study details: Donors in the United States, Italy and Spain gave samples during acute or convalescent COVID-19. T cells, B-cell-depleted T cells, or PBMCs provided the cDNA or gDNA that served as material.

Germline values: CDR1 PRHDT, CDR2 FYEKMQ (reference sequence). V lost 8 bases to trimming and J lost 2 bases, with 14 bases between them. The length of the CDR3 is 14 residues. Per the authors' pipeline: Scientists estimated how many nucleated cells there were by amplifying reference gene primers. Method: immunoSEQ multiplex PCR; TCRdb's copy keeps in-frame clones and lacks some. V and J calls and clone size are given by that table; D and trimming were obtained from the DNA. The data contain nearly 60,000 clones, nearly 90% of them singletons. The sequenced sample consisted of peripheral blood. J is TRBJ2-3 and V is TRBV13; D uncertain. The clonotype was recovered from a man aged 55 to 70 with active COVID-19. The DNA of the CDR3 is TGTGCCAGCTCCCCAGGCCTTTCCACAGATACGCAGTATTTT. Amino acids: CASSPGLSTDTQYF.